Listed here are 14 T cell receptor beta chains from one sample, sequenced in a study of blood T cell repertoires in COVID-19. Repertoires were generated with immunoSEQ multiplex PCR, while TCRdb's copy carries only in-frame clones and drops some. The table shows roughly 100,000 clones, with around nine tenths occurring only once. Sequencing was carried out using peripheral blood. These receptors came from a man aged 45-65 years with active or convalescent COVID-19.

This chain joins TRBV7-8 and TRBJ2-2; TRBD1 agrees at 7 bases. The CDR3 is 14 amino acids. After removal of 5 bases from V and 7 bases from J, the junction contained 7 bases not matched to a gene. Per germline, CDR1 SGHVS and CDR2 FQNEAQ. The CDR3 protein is CASSQRTGDGELFF. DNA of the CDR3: TGTGCCAGCAGCCAAAGGACAGGTGACGGGGAGCTGTTTTTT.

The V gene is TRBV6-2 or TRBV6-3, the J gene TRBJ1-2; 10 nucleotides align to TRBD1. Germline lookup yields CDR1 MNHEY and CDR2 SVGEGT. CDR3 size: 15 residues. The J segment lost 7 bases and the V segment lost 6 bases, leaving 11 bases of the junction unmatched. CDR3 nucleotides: TGTGCCAGCAGCGATTGGGGGACAGGGGATGTTGGCTACACCTTC. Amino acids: CASSDWGTGDVGYTF.

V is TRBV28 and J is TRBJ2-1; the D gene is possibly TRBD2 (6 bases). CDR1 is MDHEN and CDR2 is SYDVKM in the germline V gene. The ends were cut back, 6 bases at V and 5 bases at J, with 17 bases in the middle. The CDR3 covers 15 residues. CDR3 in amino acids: CASRRGGVSDNEQFF. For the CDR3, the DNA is TGTGCCAGCAGGCGAGGAGGGGTTTCGGACAATGAGCAGTTCTTC. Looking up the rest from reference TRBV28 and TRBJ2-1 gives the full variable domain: DVKVTQSSRYLVKRTGEKVFLECVQDMDHENMFWYRQDPGLGLRLIYFSYDVKMKEKGDIPEGYSVSREKKERFSLILESASTNQTSMYLCASRRGGVSDNEQFFGPGTRLTVL.

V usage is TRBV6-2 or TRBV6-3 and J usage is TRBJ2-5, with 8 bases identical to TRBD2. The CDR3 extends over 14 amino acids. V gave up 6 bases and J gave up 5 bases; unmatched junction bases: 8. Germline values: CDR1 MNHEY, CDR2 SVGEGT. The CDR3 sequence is CASSSAGVGETQYF. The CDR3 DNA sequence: TGTGCCAGCAGCTCAGCGGGGGTGGGGGAGACCCAGTACTTC.

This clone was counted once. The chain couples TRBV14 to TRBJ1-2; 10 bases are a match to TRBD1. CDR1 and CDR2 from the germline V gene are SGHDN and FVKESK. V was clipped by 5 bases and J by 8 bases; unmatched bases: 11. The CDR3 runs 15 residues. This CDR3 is CASSYAGTGVGGYTF. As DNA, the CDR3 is TGTGCCAGCAGCTACGCCGGGACAGGGGTAGGAGGCTACACCTTC.

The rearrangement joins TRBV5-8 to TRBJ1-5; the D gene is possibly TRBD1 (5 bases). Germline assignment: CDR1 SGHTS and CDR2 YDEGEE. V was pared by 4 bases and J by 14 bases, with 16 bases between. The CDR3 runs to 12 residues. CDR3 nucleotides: TGTGCCAGCAGCCTACGACAGCCCCCCGAGCATTTT. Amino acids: CASSLRQPPEHF.

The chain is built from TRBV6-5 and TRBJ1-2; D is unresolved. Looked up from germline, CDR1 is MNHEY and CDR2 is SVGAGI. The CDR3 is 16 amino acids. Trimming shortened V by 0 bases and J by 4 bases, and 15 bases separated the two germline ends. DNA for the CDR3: TGTGCCAGCAGTTACTCGATCTCTCCCAGATCCTATGGCTACACCTTC. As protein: CASSYSISPRSYGYTF.

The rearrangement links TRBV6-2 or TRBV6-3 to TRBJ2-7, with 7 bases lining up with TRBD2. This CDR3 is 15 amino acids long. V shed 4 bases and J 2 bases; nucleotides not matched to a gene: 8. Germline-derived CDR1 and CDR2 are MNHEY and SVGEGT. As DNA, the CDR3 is TGTGCCAGCAGTTTGGGAGGGACTACAACCTACGAGCAGTACTTC. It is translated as CASSLGGTTTYEQYF.

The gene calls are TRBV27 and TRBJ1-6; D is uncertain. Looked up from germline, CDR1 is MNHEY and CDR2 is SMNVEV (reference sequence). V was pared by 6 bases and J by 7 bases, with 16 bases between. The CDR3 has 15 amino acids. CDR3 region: CASRAGIQGNSPLHF. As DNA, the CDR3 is TGTGCCAGCAGGGCCGGGATTCAAGGGAATTCACCCCTCCACTTT.

CDR3 DNA: TGTGCCAGTAGTAGCAACAGGGGGCGCGGATATGGCTACACCTTC. Its translation: CASSSNRGRGYGYTF. J is TRBJ1-2 and V is TRBV19; 9 nucleotides agree with TRBD1. CDR1 LNHDA and CDR2 SQIVND come from the germline V gene (reference sequence). This CDR3 region has 15 residues. V trimming: 4 bases; J trimming: 5 bases; junction bases outside the gene matches: 8.

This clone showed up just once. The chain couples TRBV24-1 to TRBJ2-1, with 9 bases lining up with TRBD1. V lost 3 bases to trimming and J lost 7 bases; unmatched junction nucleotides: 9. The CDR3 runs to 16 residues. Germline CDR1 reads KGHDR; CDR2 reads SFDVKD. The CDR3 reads CATSDHPGQGLNEQFF. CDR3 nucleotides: TGTGCCACCAGTGATCATCCGGGACAGGGACTGAATGAGCAGTTCTTC.

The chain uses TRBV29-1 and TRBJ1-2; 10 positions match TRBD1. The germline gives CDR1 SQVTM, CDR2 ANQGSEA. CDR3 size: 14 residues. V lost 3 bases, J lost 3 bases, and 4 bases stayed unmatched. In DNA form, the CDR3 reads TGCAGCGTTGAGCAGACAGGGGGCTACTATGGCTACACCTTC. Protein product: CSVEQTGGYYGYTF.

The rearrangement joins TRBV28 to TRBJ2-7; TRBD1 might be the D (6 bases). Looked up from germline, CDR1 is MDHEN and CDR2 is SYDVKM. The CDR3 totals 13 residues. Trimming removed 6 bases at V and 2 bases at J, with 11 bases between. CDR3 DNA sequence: TGTGCCAGCAGCCCTAGACAGGCCTACGAGCAGTACGTC. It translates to CASSPRQAYEQYV.

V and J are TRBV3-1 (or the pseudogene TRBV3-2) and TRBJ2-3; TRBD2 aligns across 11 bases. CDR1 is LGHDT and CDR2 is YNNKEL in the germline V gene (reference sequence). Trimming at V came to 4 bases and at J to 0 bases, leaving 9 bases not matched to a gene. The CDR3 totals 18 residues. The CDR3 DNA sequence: TGTGCCAGCAGCCTCGGGACTAGCGGCCCATCTAGCACAGATACGCAGTATTTT. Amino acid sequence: CASSLGTSGPSSTDTQYF.